Described below is a single T cell receptor beta chain sequence and its context. Antigen unknown. Profiled with immunoSEQ multiplex PCR; TCRdb holds only in-frame clones, not every one. The repertoire holds about 87,000 clones, with approximately 86% as singletons. CTLA-4 blockade using ipilimumab, together with focal radiation, was received by patients with chemo-refractory metastatic non-small-cell lung cancer. This sample stems from a study of radiotherapy plus CTLA-4 blockade in lung cancer. Study details: Of all patients, around 20% responded objectively and roughly 31% showed disease control. Study observations and caveats: Interferon-beta and early blood T cell clone dynamics reportedly predicted response best. After treatment with radiotherapy plus ipilimumab, TCR clones that came from the tumor expanded in blood.

V gave up 7 bases and J gave up 0 bases, with 7 bases separating them. Germline CDR1 SNHLY, CDR2 FYNNEI. The CDR3 is made up of 13 amino acids. The chain combines TRBV2 with TRBJ2-4; the D gene is possibly TRBD2 (5 bases). The sequence came from a human donor with non-small cell lung cancer that progressed on radiotherapy plus ipilimumab. Sequenced here: peripheral blood, sampled from a patient treated with radiotherapy plus ipilimumab. The chain's CDR3 is CASIGIAKNIQYF. CDR3 DNA: TGTGCCAGCATCGGGATAGCCAAAAACATTCAGTACTTC.